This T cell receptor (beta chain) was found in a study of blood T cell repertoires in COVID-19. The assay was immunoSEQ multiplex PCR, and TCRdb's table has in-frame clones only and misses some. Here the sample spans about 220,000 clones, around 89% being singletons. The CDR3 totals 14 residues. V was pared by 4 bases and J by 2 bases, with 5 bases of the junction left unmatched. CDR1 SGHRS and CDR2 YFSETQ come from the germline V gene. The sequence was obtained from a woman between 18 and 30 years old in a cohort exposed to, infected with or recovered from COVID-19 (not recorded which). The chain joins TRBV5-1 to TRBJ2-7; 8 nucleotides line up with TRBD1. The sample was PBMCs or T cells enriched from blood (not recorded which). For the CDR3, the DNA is TGCGCCAGCAGCCCGGGACAGGTCACCTACGAGCAGTACTTC. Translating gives CASSPGQVTYEQYF.